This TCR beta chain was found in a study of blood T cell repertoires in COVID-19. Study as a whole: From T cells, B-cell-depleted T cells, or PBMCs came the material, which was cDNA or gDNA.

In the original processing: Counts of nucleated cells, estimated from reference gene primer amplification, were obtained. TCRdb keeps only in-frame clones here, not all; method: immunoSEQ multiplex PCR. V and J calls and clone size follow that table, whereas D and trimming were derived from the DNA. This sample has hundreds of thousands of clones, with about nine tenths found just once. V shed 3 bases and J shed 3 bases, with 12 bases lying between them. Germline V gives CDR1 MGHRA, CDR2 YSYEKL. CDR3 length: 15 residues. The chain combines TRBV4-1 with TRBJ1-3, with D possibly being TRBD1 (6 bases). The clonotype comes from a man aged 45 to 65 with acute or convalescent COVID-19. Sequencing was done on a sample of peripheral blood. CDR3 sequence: CASSQTGTGGNTIYF. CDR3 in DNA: TGCGCCAGCAGCCAGACAGGTACCGGTGGAAACACCATATATTTT.